The source of this T cell receptor (beta chain) is a study of control samples from healthy donors and cancer patients. Germline V gives CDR1 SGHRS, CDR2 YFSETQ. Trimming cost V 3 bases and J 8 bases, with 12 bases left between them. The CDR3 covers 13 residues. Here immunoSEQ multiplex PCR was the method, and the copy in TCRdb shows in-frame clones only, minus some. Of 150,000 to 200,000 clones in the sample, approximately 95% were seen once. Input material: blood. The gene calls are TRBV5-1 and TRBJ2-1; maybe TRBD2 (5 bases). The receptor was isolated from a man aged 18 to 29 in good health. For the CDR3, the DNA is TGCGCCAGCAGCTCCCAGACCGGGGATGAGCAGTTCTTC. Its translation is CASSSQTGDEQFF.